A selection of T cell receptor beta chains follows, all from one sample in a study of tumor and adjacent non-tumor tissue in lung cancer. TCRdb fed the multiplex PCR reads into MiXCR, producing one record per CDR3 protein. Counted here are 120,000 to 150,000 distinct CDR3 sequences, approximately 64% occurring once; the ten biggest clones make up roughly 18%. The specimen sequenced was lung tumor tissue. The receptors come from a man aged 55 to 69 with small cell lung cancer. The CDR3 runs from the conserved cysteine through the conserved F or W. Fields, in order: clone size, J gene, V gene, D gene, CDR3 protein, CDR3 DNA. The D gene is left open where the match is weak. Size is omitted from some rows. Given values are once, few, many or a class for expanded clones.

clone size: -
J gene: TRBJ1-2
V gene: TRBV10-2
D gene: TRBD1
CDR3 protein: CATSEFRGQGGYGYTF
CDR3 DNA: TGCGCCACCAGTGAGTTTCGAGGACAGGGTGGATATGGCTACACCTTC

clone size: many
J gene: TRBJ2-7
V gene: TRBV11-2
D gene: TRBD2
CDR3 protein: CASSPTAGGYHEQYF
CDR3 DNA: TGTGCCAGCAGCCCAACAGCGGGAGGGTACCACGAGCAGTACTTC

clone size: -
J gene: TRBJ1-1
V gene: TRBV4-2
D gene: -
CDR3 protein: CASSPLQLGDGTEAFF
CDR3 DNA: TGTGCCAGCAGCCCTTTGCAGTTAGGGGATGGCACTGAAGCTTTCTTT

clone size: -
J gene: TRBJ2-3
V gene: TRBV6-1
D gene: -
CDR3 protein: CASSSLGAGLFGSEQQYF
CDR3 DNA: TGTGCCAGCAGCTCCCTAGGGGCGGGACTCTTTGGTTCGGAGCAACAGTATTTT

clone size: many
J gene: TRBJ2-7
V gene: TRBV11-1
D gene: TRBD2
CDR3 protein: CASSSSWTSGPSSYEQYF
CDR3 DNA: TGTGCCAGCAGCTCCTCTTGGACTAGCGGGCCTTCCTCCTACGAGCAGTACTTC

clone size: -
J gene: TRBJ1-1
V gene: TRBV11-1
D gene: -
CDR3 protein: CASSGGGFEALF
CDR3 DNA: TGTGCCAGTAGTGGGGGCGGGTTTGAAGCTTTATTT

clone size: -
J gene: TRBJ2-3
V gene: TRBV4-1
D gene: TRBD2
CDR3 protein: CASSQDSLAGAWRADTQYF
CDR3 DNA: TGCGCCAGCAGCCAAGATTCGCTAGCGGGGGCCTGGCGTGCAGATACGCAGTATTTT

clone size: -
J gene: TRBJ1-1
V gene: TRBV12-3/TRBV12-4
D gene: TRBD1
CDR3 protein: CASSLLGQGTEAFF
CDR3 DNA: TGTGCCAGCAGTTTATTAGGACAGGGGACTGAAGCTTTCTTT

clone size: -
J gene: TRBJ2-1
V gene: TRBV11-3
D gene: -
CDR3 protein: CASSLERYLVGGEQFF
CDR3 DNA: TGTGCCAGCAGCTTAGAGCGGTACCTAGTGGGAGGTGAGCAGTTCTTC

clone size: -
J gene: TRBJ1-2
V gene: TRBV29-1
D gene: -
CDR3 protein: CSVERESGKGYTF
CDR3 DNA: TGCAGCGTTGAAAGAGAGTCTGGTAAAGGCTACACCTTC

clone size: -
J gene: TRBJ2-1
V gene: TRBV6-5
D gene: TRBD2
CDR3 protein: CASSYSWTSWYNEQFF
CDR3 DNA: TGTGCCAGCAGTTACTCGTGGACTAGCTGGTACAATGAGCAGTTCTTC

clone size: -
J gene: TRBJ2-2
V gene: TRBV5-1
D gene: TRBD1
CDR3 protein: CASGQTGRTGKLFF
CDR3 DNA: TGCGCCAGCGGCCAGACAGGGCGGACCGGGAAGCTGTTTTTT

clone size: -
J gene: TRBJ1-2
V gene: TRBV6-9
D gene: -
CDR3 protein: CASRVPGRQIQSVQNNYDYTF
CDR3 DNA: TGTGCCAGCAGGGTACCGGGACGGCAAATCCAGTCGGTTCAGAATAACTATGACTACACCTTT

clone size: -
J gene: TRBJ2-7
V gene: TRBV6-5
D gene: -
CDR3 protein: CASTTLGPQASYEQYF
CDR3 DNA: TGTGCCAGCACCACCCTCGGGCCGCAGGCCTCCTACGAGCAGTACTTC

clone size: -
J gene: TRBJ2-1
V gene: TRBV5-4
D gene: TRBD2
CDR3 protein: CASSLAGGGSYNEQFF
CDR3 DNA: TGTGCCAGCAGCTTAGCGGGAGGGGGGTCCTACAATGAGCAGTTCTTC

clone size: -
J gene: TRBJ1-1
V gene: TRBV20-1
D gene: -
CDR3 protein: CSARGQWAFSEAFF
CDR3 DNA: TGCAGTGCTAGAGGACAGTGGGCCTTCAGTGAAGCTTTCTTT

clone size: once
J gene: TRBJ2-7
V gene: TRBV4-1
D gene: TRBD2
CDR3 protein: CASSQDRKRLAGGRSYELYF
CDR3 DNA: TGCGCCAGCAGCCAAGATAGGAAGAGGCTAGCGGGAGGACGTAGCTACGAGCTGTACTTC

clone size: many
J gene: TRBJ2-1
V gene: TRBV6-5
D gene: -
CDR3 protein: CASRPRGGGYNEQFF
CDR3 DNA: TGTGCCAGCCGCCCTAGGGGGGGTGGCTACAATGAGCAGTTCTTC

clone size: once
J gene: TRBJ2-3
V gene: TRBV4-1
D gene: TRBD2
CDR3 protein: CASSQGRTSGSDTQYF
CDR3 DNA: TGCGCCAGCAGCCAGGGGCGGACTAGCGGCTCAGATACGCAGTATTTT

clone size: once
J gene: TRBJ1-4
V gene: TRBV12-5
D gene: -
CDR3 protein: CASDPSLSNEKLFF
CDR3 DNA: TGCGCTAGTGATCCAAGTCTGTCTAATGAAAAACTGTTTTTT

clone size: -
J gene: TRBJ2-1
V gene: TRBV20-1
D gene: TRBD2
CDR3 protein: CSARSLAGALGSYNEQFF
CDR3 DNA: TGCAGTGCCAGATCACTAGCGGGAGCCCTCGGCTCCTACAATGAGCAGTTCTTT

clone size: -
J gene: TRBJ2-6
V gene: TRBV5-1
D gene: TRBD1
CDR3 protein: CASSMTGGSGVNVLTF
CDR3 DNA: TGCGCCAGCAGCATGACAGGGGGGTCTGGGGTCAACGTCCTGACTTTC

clone size: -
J gene: TRBJ2-5
V gene: TRBV4-1
D gene: -
CDR3 protein: CASSRSGGETQYF
CDR3 DNA: TGCGCCAGCAGCCGATCAGGTGGGGAGACCCAGTACTTC

clone size: few
J gene: TRBJ1-5
V gene: TRBV7-8
D gene: -
CDR3 protein: CASSRGRDSAQPQHF
CDR3 DNA: TGTGCCAGCAGCCGGGGCCGAGACAGTGCTCAGCCCCAGCATTTT

clone size: -
J gene: TRBJ1-2
V gene: TRBV4-2
D gene: -
CDR3 protein: CASSHGSGLTSFNYGYTF
CDR3 DNA: TGTGCCAGCAGCCATGGTTCAGGGTTGACCTCTTTTAACTATGGCTACACCTTC

clone size: many
J gene: TRBJ2-1
V gene: TRBV4-2
D gene: -
CDR3 protein: CASSQDLATLYNEQFF
CDR3 DNA: TGTGCCAGCAGCCAAGATTTGGCTACCCTTTACAATGAGCAGTTCTTC

clone size: -
J gene: TRBJ2-1
V gene: TRBV20-1
D gene: TRBD2
CDR3 protein: CSVRELATDYNEQFF
CDR3 DNA: TGCAGTGTTAGAGAACTAGCGACAGACTACAATGAGCAATTCTTC

clone size: -
J gene: TRBJ2-3
V gene: TRBV5-6
D gene: TRBD2
CDR3 protein: CVSSLTSGIVGLGTDTQYF
CDR3 DNA: TGTGTCAGCAGCTTGACTAGCGGGATTGTGGGGTTAGGCACAGATACGCAGTATTTT

clone size: few
J gene: TRBJ2-3
V gene: TRBV29-1
D gene: TRBD2
CDR3 protein: CSVSLAGGADTQYF
CDR3 DNA: TGCAGCGTTTCACTAGCGGGAGGGGCAGATACGCAGTATTTT

clone size: few
J gene: TRBJ2-1
V gene: TRBV20-1
D gene: -
CDR3 protein: CSATDLQGSSYNEQFF
CDR3 DNA: TGCAGTGCTACGGACTTACAGGGTAGCTCCTACAATGAGCAGTTCTTC

clone size: -
J gene: TRBJ2-5
V gene: TRBV6-6
D gene: -
CDR3 protein: CASSGRLQETPYF
CDR3 DNA: TGTGCCAGCAGCGGACGTTTACAAGAGACCCCGTACTTC

clone size: -
J gene: TRBJ2-1
V gene: TRBV19
D gene: -
CDR3 protein: CASSTGLDSSSGEQFF
CDR3 DNA: TGTGCCAGTAGTACCGGACTCGATAGTTCGTCGGGTGAGCAGTTCTTC

clone size: -
J gene: TRBJ1-6
V gene: TRBV6-1
D gene: -
CDR3 protein: CASSEALPWGSYNSPLHF
CDR3 DNA: TGTGCCAGCAGTGAAGCGCTTCCGTGGGGCTCCTATAATTCACCCCTCCACTTT

clone size: many
J gene: TRBJ2-5
V gene: TRBV11-2
D gene: TRBD2
CDR3 protein: CASSSRLAVLEAQYF
CDR3 DNA: TGTGCCAGCAGCTCGCGACTAGCGGTCCTAGAGGCCCAGTACTTC

clone size: -
J gene: TRBJ1-2
V gene: TRBV11-2
D gene: TRBD1
CDR3 protein: CVSSFGGGEGYTF
CDR3 DNA: TGTGTCAGCAGCTTTGGAGGGGGCGAGGGCTATACCTTC

clone size: -
J gene: TRBJ1-2
V gene: TRBV11-2
D gene: TRBD1
CDR3 protein: CPCSLAGTGYGYAF
CDR3 DNA: TGTCCCTGCAGCTTAGCCGGGACAGGGTACGGCTACGCCTTC

clone size: many
J gene: TRBJ1-2
V gene: TRBV20-1
D gene: -
CDR3 protein: CSAQQWEGYTF
CDR3 DNA: TGCAGTGCTCAGCAATGGGAGGGCTACACCTTC

clone size: once
J gene: TRBJ2-1
V gene: TRBV10-3
D gene: -
CDR3 protein: CTISESVPNRDEQFF
CDR3 DNA: TGTACCATCAGTGAGTCGGTTCCGAACAGGGACGAGCAGTTCTTC

clone size: few
J gene: TRBJ2-4
V gene: TRBV5-5
D gene: -
CDR3 protein: CASSTSTSAKNIQYF
CDR3 DNA: TGTGCCAGCAGCACTTCGACATCAGCCAAAAACATTCAGTACTTC

clone size: -
J gene: TRBJ2-5
V gene: TRBV6-1
D gene: -
CDR3 protein: CVCGLWETQYF
CDR3 DNA: TGTGTCTGCGGACTATGGGAGACCCAGTACTTC

clone size: -
J gene: TRBJ2-2
V gene: TRBV23-1
D gene: -
CDR3 protein: CASCQSGRVPTILNTGELFF
CDR3 DNA: TGCGCCAGCTGTCAATCGGGAAGGGTCCCGACCATTTTGAACACCGGGGAGCTGTTTTTT

clone size: -
J gene: TRBJ2-4
V gene: TRBV12-3/TRBV12-4
D gene: -
CDR3 protein: CPSIPDTGVTKNIQYF
CDR3 DNA: TGTCCCAGCATCCCGGACACGGGGGTAACCAAAAACATTCAGTACTTC

clone size: many
J gene: TRBJ1-2
V gene: TRBV29-1
D gene: TRBD1
CDR3 protein: CSVEEGTGYGYTF
CDR3 DNA: TGCAGCGTTGAAGAAGGGACAGGCTATGGCTACACCTTC

clone size: -
J gene: TRBJ2-7
V gene: TRBV20-1
D gene: -
CDR3 protein: CSARVPTGEHYF
CDR3 DNA: TGTAGTGCTAGAGTACCAACCGGCGAGCACTACTTC

clone size: once
J gene: TRBJ2-5
V gene: TRBV11-2
D gene: -
CDR3 protein: CASSLKLIGLGTQYF
CDR3 DNA: TGTGCCAGCAGCTTGAAACTGATAGGTCTAGGGACCCAGTATTTC

clone size: many
J gene: TRBJ2-1
V gene: TRBV10-3
D gene: TRBD2
CDR3 protein: CAISESLAGAAEQFF
CDR3 DNA: TGTGCCATCAGTGAGTCGCTAGCGGGAGCAGCTGAGCAGTTCTTC